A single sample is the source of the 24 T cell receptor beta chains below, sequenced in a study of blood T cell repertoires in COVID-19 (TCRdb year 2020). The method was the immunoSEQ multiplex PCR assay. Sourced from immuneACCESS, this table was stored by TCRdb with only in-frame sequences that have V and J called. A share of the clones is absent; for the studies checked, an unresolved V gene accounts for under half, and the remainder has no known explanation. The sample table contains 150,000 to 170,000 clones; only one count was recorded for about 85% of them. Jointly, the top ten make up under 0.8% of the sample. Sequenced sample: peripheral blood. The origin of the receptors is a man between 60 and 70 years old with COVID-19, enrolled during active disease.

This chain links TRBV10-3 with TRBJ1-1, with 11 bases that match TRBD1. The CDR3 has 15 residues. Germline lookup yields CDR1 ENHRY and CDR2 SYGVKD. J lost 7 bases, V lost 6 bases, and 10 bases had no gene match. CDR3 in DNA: TGTGCCATCAGCCCACCCGGACAGGGGGCATTTGAAGCTTTCTTT. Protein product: CAISPPGQGAFEAFF.

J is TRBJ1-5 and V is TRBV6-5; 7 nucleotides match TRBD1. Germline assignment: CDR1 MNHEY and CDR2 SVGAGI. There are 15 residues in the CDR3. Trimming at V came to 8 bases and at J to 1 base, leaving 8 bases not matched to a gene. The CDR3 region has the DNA TGTGCCAGCGTAGACAGGGAAATCAGCAATCAGCCCCAGCATTTT. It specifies CASVDREISNQPQHF.

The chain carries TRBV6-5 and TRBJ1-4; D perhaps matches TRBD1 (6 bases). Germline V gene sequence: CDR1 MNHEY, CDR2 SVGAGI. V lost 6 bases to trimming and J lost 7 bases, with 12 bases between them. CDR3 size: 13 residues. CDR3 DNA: TGTGCCAGCAGCGGGGGGGGCGGTGAAAAACTGTTTTTT. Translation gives CASSGGGGEKLFF.

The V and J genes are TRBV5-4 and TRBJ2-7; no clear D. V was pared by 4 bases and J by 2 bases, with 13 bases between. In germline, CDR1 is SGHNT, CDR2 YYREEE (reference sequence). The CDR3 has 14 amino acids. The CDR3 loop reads CASSQVGPPYEQYF. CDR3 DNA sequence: TGTGCCAGCAGCCAGGTAGGCCCTCCCTACGAGCAGTACTTC.

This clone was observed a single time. The CDR3 DNA reads as TGTGCCAGCATGAGACCAGGACGGACACCCGGAGGCTACACCTTC. The encoded protein is CASMRPGRTPGGYTF. The chain joins TRBV19 to TRBJ1-2; a weak D match, TRBD1 (5 bases). Trimming shortened V by 9 bases and J by 8 bases, and 25 bases separated the two germline ends. Per germline, CDR1 LNHDA and CDR2 SQIVND (reference sequence). This CDR3 is built from 15 residues. Together with reference TRBV19 and TRBJ1-2, the CDR3 gives the full variable domain: DGGITQSPKYLFRKEGQNVTLSCEQNLNHDAMYWYRQDPGQGLRLIYYSQIVNDFQKGDIAEGYSVSREKKESFPLTVTSAQKNPTAFYLCASMRPGRTPGGYTFGSGTRLTVV.

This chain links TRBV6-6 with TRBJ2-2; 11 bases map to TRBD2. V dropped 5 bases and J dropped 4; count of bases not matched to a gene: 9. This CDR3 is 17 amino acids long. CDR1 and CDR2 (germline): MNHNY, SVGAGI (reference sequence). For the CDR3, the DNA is TGTGCCAGCAGTCCCGGGACTAGCGGAATTCGCACCGGGGAGCTGTTTTTT. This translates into CASSPGTSGIRTGELFF.

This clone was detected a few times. CDR3 bases: TGTGCCAGCAGCCGTATGGACTACGAAACGCAGTATTTT. The encoded protein is CASSRMDYETQYF. The chain links TRBV7-9 to TRBJ2-3; the D gene is possibly TRBD2 (6 bases). Between the trimmed V and J ends, which lost 5 bases and 9 bases, there was a span of 15 bases. From germline, CDR1 is SEHNR and CDR2 FQNEAQ (reference sequence). This CDR3 contains 13 residues.

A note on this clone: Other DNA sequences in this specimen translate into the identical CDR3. The DNA for the CDR3 is TGTGCCAGCAGTCGGCAGGAGAACACTGAAGCTTTCTTT. It yields the protein CASSRQENTEAFF. The chain links TRBV6-4 to TRBJ1-1, with D hard to call. V gave up 5 bases and J gave up 1 base, with 8 bases separating them. The CDR3 has 13 amino acids. CDR1 is MRHNA and CDR2 is SNTAGT in the germline V gene.

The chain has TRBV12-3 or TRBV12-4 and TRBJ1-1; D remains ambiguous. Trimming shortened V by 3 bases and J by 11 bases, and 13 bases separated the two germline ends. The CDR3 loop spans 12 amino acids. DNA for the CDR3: TGTGCCAGCAGTTTGCTTCGCCCAGTGGCTTTCTTT. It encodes CASSLLRPVAFF.

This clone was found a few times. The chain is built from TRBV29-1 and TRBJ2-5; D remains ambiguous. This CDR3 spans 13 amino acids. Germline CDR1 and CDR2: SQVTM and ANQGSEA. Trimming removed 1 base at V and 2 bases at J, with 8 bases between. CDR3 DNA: TGCAGCGTTGAAGTCAACAGACAAGAGACCCAGTACTTC. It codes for CSVEVNRQETQYF.

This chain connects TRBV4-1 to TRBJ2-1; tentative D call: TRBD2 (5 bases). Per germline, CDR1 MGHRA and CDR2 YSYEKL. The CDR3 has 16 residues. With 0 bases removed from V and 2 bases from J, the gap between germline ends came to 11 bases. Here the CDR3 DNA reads TGCGCCAGCAGCCAAGAGGCTAGCCTAGCCTACAATGAGCAGTTCTTC. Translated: CASSQEASLAYNEQFF.

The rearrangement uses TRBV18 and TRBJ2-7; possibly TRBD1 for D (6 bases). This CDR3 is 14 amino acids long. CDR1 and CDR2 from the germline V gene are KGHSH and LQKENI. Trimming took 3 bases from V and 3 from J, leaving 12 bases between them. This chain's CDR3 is CASSPPTGFYEQYF. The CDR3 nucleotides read TGTGCCAGCTCACCGCCGACAGGTTTCTACGAGCAGTACTTC. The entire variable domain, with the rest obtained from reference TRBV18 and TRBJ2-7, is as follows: NAGVMQNPRHLVRRRGQEARLRCSPMKGHSHVYWYRQLPEEGLKFMVYLQKENIIDESGMPKERFSAEFPKEGPSILRIQQVVRGDSAAYFCASSPPTGFYEQYFGPGTRLTVT.

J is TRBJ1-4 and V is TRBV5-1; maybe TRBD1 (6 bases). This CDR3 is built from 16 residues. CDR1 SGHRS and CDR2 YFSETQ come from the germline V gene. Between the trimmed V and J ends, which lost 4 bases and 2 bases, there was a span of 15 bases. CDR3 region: CASSRGGGATNEKLFF. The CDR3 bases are TGCGCCAGCAGCAGGGGGGGTGGCGCGACTAATGAAAAACTGTTTTTT.

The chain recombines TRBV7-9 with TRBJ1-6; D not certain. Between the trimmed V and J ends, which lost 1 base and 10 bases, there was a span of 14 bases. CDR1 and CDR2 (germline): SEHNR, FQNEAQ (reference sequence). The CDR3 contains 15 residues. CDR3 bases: TGTGCCAGCAGCTTAGGACTGGTCAGAGGGTCACCCCTCCACTTT. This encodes CASSLGLVRGSPLHF.

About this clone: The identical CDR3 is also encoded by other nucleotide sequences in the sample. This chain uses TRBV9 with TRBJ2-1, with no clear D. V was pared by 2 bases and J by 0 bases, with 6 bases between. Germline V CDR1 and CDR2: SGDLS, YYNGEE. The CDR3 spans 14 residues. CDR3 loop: CASSVRSSYNEQFF. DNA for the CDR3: TGTGCCAGCAGCGTCAGAAGCTCCTACAATGAGCAGTTCTTC. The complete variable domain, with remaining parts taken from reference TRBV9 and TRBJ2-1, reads DSGVTQTPKHLITATGQRVTLRCSPRSGDLSVYWYQQSLDQGLQFLIQYYNGEERAKGNILERFSAQQFPDLHSELNLSSLELGDSALYFCASSVRSSYNEQFFGPGTRLTVL.

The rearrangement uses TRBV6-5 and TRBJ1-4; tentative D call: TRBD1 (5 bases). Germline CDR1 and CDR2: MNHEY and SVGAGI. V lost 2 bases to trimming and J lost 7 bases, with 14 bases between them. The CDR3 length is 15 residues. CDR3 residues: CASSYGAGNSEKLFF. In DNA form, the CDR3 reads TGTGCCAGCAGTTACGGGGCAGGGAATAGTGAAAAACTGTTTTTT.

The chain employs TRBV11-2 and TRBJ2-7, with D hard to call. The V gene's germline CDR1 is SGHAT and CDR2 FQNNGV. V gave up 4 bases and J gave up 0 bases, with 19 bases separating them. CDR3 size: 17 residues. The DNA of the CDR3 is TGTGCCAGCAGCTACCGCCCTAGTGGCATCAGCTCCTACGAGCAGTACTTC. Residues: CASSYRPSGISSYEQYF.

The CDR3 is CASSRDSERAPYF. The CDR3 bases are TGTGCCAGCAGTCGGGACAGCGAGAGGGCCCCATACTTC. The V gene is TRBV12-3 or TRBV12-4, the J gene TRBJ2-5; 7 bases line up with TRBD1. V shed 5 bases, J shed 14 bases, and the junction held 14 bases outside the gene matches. CDR3 length equals 13 residues.

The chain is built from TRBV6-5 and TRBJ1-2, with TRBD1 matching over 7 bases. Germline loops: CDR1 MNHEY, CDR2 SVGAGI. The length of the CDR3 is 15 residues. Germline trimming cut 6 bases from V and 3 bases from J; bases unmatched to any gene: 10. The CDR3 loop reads CASSVGQLNYYGYTF. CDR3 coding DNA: TGTGCCAGCAGCGTGGGACAGCTGAACTACTATGGCTACACCTTC.

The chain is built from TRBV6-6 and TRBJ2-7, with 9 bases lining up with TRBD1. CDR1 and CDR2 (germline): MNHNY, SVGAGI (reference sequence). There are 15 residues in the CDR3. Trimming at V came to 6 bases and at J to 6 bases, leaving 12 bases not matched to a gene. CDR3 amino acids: CASRPQGQGMREQYF. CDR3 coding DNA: TGTGCCAGCAGACCCCAGGGACAGGGAATGCGCGAGCAGTACTTC.

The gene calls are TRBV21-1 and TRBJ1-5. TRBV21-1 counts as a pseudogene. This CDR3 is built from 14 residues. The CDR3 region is CASPRPRRDQPQHF. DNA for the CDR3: TGTGCCAGCCCGCGGCCCAGGCGGGATCAGCCCCAGCATTTT.

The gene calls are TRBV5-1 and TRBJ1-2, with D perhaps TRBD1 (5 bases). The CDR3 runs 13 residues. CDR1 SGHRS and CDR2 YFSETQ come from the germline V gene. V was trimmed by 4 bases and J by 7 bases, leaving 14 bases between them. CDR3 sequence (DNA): TGCGCCAGCAGCGCTGCCCAGGGATCTGGCTACACCTTC. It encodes CASSAAQGSGYTF.

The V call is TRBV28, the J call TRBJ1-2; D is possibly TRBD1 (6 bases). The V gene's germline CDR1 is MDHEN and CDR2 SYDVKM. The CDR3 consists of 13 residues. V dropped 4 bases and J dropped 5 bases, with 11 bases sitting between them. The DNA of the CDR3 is TGTGCCAGCAGTTACAGGGAAAGGTATGGCTACACCTTC. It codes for CASSYRERYGYTF.

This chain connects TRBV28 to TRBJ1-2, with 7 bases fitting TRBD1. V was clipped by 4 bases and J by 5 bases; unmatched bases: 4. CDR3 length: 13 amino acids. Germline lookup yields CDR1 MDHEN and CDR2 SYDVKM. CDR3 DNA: TGTGCCAGCAGTTCGGTACAGGGGTATGGCTACACCTTC. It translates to CASSSVQGYGYTF.